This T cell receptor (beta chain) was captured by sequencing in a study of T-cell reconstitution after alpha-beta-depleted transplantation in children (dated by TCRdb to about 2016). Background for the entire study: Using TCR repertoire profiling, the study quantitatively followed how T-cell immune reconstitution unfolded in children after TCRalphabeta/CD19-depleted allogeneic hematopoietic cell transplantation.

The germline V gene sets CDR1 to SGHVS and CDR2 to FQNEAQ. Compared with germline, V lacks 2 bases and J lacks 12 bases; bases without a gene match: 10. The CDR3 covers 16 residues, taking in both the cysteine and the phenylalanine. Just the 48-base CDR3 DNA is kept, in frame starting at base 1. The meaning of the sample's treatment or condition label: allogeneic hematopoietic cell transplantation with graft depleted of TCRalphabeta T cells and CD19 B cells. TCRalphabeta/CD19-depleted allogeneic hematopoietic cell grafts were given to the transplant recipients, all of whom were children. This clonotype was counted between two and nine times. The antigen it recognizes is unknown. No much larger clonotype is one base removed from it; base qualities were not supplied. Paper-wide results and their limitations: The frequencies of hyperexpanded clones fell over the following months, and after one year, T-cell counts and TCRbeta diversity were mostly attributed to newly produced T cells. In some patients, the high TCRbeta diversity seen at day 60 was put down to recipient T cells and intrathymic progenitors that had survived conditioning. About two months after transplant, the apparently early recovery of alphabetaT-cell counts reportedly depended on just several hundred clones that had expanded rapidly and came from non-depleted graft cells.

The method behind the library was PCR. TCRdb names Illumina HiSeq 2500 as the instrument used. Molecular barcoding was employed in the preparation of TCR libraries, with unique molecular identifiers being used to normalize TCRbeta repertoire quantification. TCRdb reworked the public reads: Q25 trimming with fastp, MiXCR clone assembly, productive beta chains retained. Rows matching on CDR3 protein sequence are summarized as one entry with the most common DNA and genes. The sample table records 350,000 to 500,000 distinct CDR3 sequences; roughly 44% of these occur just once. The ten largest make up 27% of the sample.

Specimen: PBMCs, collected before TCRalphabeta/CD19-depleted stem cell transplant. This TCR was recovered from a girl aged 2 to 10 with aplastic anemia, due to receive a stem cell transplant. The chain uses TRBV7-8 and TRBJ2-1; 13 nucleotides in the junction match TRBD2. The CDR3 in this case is CASSLNGLAGDRGQFF. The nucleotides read TGTGCCAGCAGCTTAAATGGACTAGCGGGAGATAGGGGGCAGTTCTTC.